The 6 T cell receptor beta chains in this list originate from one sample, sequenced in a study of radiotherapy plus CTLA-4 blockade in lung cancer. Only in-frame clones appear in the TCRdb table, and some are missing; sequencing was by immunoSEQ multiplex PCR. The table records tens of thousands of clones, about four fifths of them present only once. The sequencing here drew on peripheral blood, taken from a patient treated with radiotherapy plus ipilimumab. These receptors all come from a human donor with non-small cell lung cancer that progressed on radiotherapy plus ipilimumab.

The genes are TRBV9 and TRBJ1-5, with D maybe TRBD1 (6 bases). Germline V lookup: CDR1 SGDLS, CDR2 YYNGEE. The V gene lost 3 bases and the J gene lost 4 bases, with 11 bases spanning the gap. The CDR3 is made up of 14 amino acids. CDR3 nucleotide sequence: TGTGCCAGCAGCGAGAGGGGGGGGAATCAGCCCCAGCATTTT. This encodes CASSERGGNQPQHF.

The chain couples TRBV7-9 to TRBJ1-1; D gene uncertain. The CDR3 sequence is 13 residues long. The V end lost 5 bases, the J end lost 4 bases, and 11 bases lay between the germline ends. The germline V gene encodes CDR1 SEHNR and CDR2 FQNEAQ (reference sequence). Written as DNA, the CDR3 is TGTGCCAGCAGCCCGGGTGGTACCACTGAAGCTTTCTTT. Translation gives CASSPGGTTEAFF. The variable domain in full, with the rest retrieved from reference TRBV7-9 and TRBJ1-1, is DTGVSQNPRHKITKRGQNVTFRCDPISEHNRLYWYRQTLGQGPEFLTYFQNEAQLEKSRLLSDRFSAERPKGSFSTLEIQRTEQGDSAMYLCASSPGGTTEAFFGQGTRLTVV.

CDR3 in amino acids: CASSLQGREQYF. For the CDR3, the DNA is TGCGCCAGCAGCTTACAGGGCAGGGAGCAGTACTTC. The chain couples TRBV5-1 to TRBJ2-7, with D maybe TRBD1 (6 bases). Germline V gives CDR1 SGHRS, CDR2 YFSETQ. V dropped 2 bases and J dropped 7 bases, with 10 bases sitting between them. The CDR3 runs to 12 residues. Full variable domain (missing parts from reference TRBV5-1 and TRBJ2-7): KAGVTQTPRYLIKTRGQQVTLSCSPISGHRSVSWYQQTPGQGLQFLFEYFSETQRNKGNFPGRFSGRQFSNSRSEMNVSTLELGDSALYLCASSLQGREQYFGPGTRLTVT.

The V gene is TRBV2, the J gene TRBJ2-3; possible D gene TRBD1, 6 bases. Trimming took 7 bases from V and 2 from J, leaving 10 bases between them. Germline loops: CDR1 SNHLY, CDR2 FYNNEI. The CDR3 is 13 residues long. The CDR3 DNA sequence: TGTGCCAGCACCGGGACATTCACAGATACGCAGTATTTT. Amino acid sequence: CASTGTFTDTQYF.

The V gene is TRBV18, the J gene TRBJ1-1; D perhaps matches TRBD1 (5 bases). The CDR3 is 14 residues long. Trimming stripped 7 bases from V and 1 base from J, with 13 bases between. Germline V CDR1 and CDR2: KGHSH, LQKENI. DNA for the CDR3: TGTGCCAGCTATAGGGGTTCCAGGAACACTGAAGCTTTCTTT. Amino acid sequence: CASYRGSRNTEAFF.

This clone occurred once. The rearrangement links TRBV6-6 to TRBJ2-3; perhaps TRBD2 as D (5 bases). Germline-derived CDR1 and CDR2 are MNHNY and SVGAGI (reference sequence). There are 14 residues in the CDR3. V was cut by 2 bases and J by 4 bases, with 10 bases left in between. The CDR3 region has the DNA TGTGCCAGCAGTTACGGGGAGAGGCCAGATACGCAGTATTTT. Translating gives CASSYGERPDTQYF.